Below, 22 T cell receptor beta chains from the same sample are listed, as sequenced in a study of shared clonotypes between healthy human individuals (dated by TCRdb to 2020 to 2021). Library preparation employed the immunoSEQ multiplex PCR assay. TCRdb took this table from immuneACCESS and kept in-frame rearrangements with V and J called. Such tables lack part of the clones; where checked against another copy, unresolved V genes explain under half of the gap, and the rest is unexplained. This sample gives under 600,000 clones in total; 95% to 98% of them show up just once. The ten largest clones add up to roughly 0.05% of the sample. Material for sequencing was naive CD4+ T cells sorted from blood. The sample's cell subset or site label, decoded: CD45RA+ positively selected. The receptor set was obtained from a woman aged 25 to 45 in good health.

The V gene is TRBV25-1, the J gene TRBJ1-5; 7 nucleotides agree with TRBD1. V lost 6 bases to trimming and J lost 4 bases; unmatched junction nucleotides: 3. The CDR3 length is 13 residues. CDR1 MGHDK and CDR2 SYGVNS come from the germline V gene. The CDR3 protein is CASRGTENQPQHF. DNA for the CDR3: TGTGCCAGCAGGGGGACAGAGAATCAGCCCCAGCATTTT.

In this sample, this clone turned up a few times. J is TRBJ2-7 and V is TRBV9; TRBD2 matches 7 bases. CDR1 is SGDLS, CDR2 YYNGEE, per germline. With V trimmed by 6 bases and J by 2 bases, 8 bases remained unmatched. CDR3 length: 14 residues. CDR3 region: CASTTGTTPYEQYF. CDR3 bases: TGTGCCAGCACGACCGGGACTACCCCCTACGAGCAGTACTTC.

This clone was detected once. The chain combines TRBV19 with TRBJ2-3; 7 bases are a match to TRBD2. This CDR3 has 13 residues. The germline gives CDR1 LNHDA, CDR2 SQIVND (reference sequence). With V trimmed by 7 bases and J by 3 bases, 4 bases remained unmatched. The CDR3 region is CASILSGTDTQYF. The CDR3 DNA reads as TGTGCCAGTATTCTTAGCGGGACAGATACGCAGTATTTT.

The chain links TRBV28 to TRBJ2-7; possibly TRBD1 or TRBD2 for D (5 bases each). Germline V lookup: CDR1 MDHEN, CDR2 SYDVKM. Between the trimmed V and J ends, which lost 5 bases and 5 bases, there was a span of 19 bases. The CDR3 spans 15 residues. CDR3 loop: CASSTPLGTEHEQYF. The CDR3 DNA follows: TGTGCCAGCAGTACGCCCCTCGGGACGGAACACGAGCAGTACTTC.

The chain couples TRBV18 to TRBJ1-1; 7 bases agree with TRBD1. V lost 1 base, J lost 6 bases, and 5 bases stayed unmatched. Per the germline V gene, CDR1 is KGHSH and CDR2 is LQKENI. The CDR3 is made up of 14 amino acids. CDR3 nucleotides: TGTGCCAGCTCACCACAGGGGGCGCGCGCTGAAGCTTTCTTT. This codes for CASSPQGARAEAFF.

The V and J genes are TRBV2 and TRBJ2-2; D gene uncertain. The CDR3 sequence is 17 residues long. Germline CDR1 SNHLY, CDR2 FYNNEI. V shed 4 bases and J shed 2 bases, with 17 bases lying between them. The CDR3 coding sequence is TGTGCCAGCAGTGCCCCGGATGGGTCGAGTAACACCGGGGAGCTGTTTTTT. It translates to CASSAPDGSSNTGELFF.

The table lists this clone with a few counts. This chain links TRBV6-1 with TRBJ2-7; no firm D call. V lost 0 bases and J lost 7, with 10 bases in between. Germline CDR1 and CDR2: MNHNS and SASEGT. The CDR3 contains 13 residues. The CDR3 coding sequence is TGTGCCAGCAGTGAAGCGGCCTGGAGTGAGCAGTACTTC. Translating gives CASSEAAWSEQYF.

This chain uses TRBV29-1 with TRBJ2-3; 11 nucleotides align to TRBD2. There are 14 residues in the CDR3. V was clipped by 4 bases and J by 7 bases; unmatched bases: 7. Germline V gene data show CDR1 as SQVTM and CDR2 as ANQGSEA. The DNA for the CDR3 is TGCAGCGTTGTTCCTAGCGGGAGGACTAATACGCAGTATTTT. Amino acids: CSVVPSGRTNTQYF.

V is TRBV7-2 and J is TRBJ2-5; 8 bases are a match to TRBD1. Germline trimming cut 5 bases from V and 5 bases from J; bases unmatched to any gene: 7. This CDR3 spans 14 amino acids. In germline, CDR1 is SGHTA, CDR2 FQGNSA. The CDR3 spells CASSTRQGTETQYF. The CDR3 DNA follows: TGTGCCAGCAGCACCCGACAGGGGACGGAGACCCAGTACTTC.

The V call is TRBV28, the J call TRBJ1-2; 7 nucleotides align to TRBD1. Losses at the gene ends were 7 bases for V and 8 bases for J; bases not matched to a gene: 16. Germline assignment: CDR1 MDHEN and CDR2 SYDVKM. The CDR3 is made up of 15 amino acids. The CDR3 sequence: CASKETGPLDLGYTF. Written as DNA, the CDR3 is TGTGCCAGCAAAGAGACAGGGCCCCTTGATCTCGGCTACACCTTC.

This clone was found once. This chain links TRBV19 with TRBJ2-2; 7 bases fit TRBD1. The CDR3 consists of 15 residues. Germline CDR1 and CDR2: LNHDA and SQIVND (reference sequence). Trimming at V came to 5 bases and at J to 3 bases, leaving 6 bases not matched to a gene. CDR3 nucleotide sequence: TGTGCCAGTAGTCCACGGGACAGTTACACCGGGGAGCTGTTTTTT. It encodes CASSPRDSYTGELFF.

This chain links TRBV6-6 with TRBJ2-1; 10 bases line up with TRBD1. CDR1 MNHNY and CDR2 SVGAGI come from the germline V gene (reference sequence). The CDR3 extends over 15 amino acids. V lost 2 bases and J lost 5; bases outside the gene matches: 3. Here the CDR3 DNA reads TGTGCCAGCAGTTACCGACAGGGGGCCAACAATGAGCAGTTCTTC. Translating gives CASSYRQGANNEQFF.

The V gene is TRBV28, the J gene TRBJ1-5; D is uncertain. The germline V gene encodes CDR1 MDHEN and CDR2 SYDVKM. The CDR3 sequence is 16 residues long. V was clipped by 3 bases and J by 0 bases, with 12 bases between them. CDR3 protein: CASSFASSYSNQPQHF. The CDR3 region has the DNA TGTGCCAGCAGTTTTGCCTCGAGTTATAGCAATCAGCCCCAGCATTTT.

This CDR3 reads CASNPGDRDTDTQYF. The CDR3 coding sequence is TGCGCCAGCAACCCCGGGGACAGGGACACAGATACGCAGTATTTT. The rearrangement uses TRBV4-1 and TRBJ2-3; 9 bases match TRBD1. Trimming cost V 7 bases and J 2 bases; bases outside gene matches: 7. The CDR3 consists of 15 residues. Germline V gene sequence: CDR1 MGHRA, CDR2 YSYEKL.

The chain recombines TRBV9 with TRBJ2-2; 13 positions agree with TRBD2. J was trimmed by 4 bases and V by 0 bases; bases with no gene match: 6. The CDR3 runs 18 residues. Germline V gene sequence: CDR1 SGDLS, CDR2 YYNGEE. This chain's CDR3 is CASSVGTSGSDATGELFF. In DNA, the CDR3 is TGTGCCAGCAGCGTAGGGACTAGCGGGAGCGACGCCACCGGGGAGCTGTTTTTT. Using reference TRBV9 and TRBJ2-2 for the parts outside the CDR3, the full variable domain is DSGVTQTPKHLITATGQRVTLRCSPRSGDLSVYWYQQSLDQGLQFLIQYYNGEERAKGNILERFSAQQFPDLHSELNLSSLELGDSALYFCASSVGTSGSDATGELFFGEGSRLTVL.

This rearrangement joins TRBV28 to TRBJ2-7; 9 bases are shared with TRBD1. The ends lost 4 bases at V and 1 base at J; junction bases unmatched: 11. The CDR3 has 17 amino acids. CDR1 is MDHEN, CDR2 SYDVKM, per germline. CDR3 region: CASSSSGQGLGSYEQYF. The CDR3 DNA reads TGTGCCAGCAGTTCCTCGGGACAGGGTTTAGGATCCTACGAGCAGTACTTC.

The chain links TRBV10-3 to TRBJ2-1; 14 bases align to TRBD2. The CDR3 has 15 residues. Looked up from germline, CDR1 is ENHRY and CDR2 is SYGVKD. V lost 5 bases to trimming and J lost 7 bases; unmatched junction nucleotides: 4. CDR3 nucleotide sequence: TGTGCCATCAGTACGGGACTAGCGGGAGAAAATGAGCAGTTCTTC. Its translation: CAISTGLAGENEQFF.

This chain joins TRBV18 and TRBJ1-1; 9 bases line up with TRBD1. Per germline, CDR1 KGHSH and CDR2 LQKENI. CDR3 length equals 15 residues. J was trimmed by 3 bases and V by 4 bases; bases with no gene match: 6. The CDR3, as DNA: TGTGCCAGCTCACGCACAGGGGGCGTCGACACTGAAGCTTTCTTT. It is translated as CASSRTGGVDTEAFF. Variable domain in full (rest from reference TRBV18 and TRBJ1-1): NAGVMQNPRHLVRRRGQEARLRCSPMKGHSHVYWYRQLPEEGLKFMVYLQKENIIDESGMPKERFSAEFPKEGPSILRIQQVVRGDSAAYFCASSRTGGVDTEAFFGQGTRLTVV.

CDR3 in amino acids: CASSSPTGRGLYEQYF. The CDR3 DNA is TGTGCCAGCAGTTCCCCCACCGGTCGGGGGCTCTACGAGCAGTACTTC. The chain is built from TRBV28 and TRBJ2-7; D possibly matches TRBD1 or TRBD2 (6 bases each). The germline V and J ends were trimmed by 4 bases and 3 bases, with 19 bases remaining between them. Germline values: CDR1 MDHEN, CDR2 SYDVKM. The CDR3 has 16 residues.

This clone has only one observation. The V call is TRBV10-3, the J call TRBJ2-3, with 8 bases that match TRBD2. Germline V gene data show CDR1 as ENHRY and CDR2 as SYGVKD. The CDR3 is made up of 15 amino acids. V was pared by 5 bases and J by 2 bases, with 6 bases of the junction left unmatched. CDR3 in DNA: TGTGCCATCAGTCCCGCGGGAGGCGACACAGATACGCAGTATTTT. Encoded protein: CAISPAGGDTDTQYF.

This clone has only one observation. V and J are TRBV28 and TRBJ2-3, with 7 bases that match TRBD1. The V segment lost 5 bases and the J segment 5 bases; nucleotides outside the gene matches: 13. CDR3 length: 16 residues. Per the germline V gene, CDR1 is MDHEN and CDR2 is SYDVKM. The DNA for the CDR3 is TGTGCCAGCAGTAGCCAGGGGGAAGGAGGCGGAGATACGCAGTATTTT. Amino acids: CASSSQGEGGGDTQYF.

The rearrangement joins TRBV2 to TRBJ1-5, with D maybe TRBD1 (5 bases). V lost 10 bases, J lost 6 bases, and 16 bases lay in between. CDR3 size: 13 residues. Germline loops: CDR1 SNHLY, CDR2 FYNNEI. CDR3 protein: CATQRGGSQPQHF. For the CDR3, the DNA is TGTGCCACACAACGTGGGGGTTCTCAGCCCCAGCATTTT.